The 8 T cell receptor beta chains presented below share a single source sample, sequenced in a study of blood T cell repertoires in COVID-19. The table came from immunoSEQ multiplex PCR; TCRdb's copy has only in-frame clones and leaves some out. The sample lists some 97,000 clones; around 90% were seen once. Source material: peripheral blood. These receptor sequences come from a woman aged 55-70 years with acute or convalescent COVID-19.

The chain carries TRBV9 and TRBJ2-2; D gene ambiguous. Germline V lookup: CDR1 SGDLS, CDR2 YYNGEE. This CDR3 contains 13 residues. The V end was cut by 4 bases, the J end by 4 bases, with 8 bases between. Here the CDR3 DNA reads TGTGCCAGCAGCCCCACGGGCACCGGGGAGCTGTTTTTT. Amino acids: CASSPTGTGELFF.

The chain has TRBV12-5 and TRBJ1-4, with D uncertain. The ends were cut back, 3 bases at V and 0 bases at J, with 11 bases in the middle. CDR3 size: 16 residues. Germline V gene data show CDR1 as LGHNT and CDR2 as FRNRAP. CDR3 sequence (DNA): TGTGCTAGTGGTTTCGGTAACGGGGCAACTAATGAAAAACTGTTTTTT. It specifies CASGFGNGATNEKLFF.

V is TRBV27 and J is TRBJ2-7, with 11 positions matching TRBD2. The CDR3 has 16 residues. With 2 bases clipped from V and 4 bases from J, the junction kept 7 bases outside the gene matches. Germline loops: CDR1 MNHEY, CDR2 SMNVEV (reference sequence). CDR3 coding DNA: TGTGCCAGCAGTTTAGCACTAGCGGGAGATCGGTACGAGCAGTACTTC. Translated, it gives CASSLALAGDRYEQYF.

This clone was seen more than once but under ten times. The J gene is TRBJ1-1, the V gene TRBV7-9, with D possibly being TRBD1 (5 bases). This CDR3 is 12 amino acids long. The V and J ends lost 10 bases and 4 bases respectively, with 13 bases between them. Germline V lookup: CDR1 SEHNR, CDR2 FQNEAQ (reference sequence). CDR3 loop: CATRVGGTEAFF. For the CDR3, the DNA is TGTGCCACCAGGGTGGGGGGCACTGAAGCTTTCTTT.

This clone was seen more than once but under ten times. This chain links TRBV29-1 with TRBJ1-5, with D perhaps matching TRBD1 (6 bases). Trimming left V 8 bases short and J 5 bases short, with 16 bases between. This CDR3 is 13 amino acids long. Per germline, CDR1 SQVTM and CDR2 ANQGSEA. CDR3 DNA: TGCAGCTACTCCCAGGGGAGAGATCAGCCCCAGCATTTT. Its translation: CSYSQGRDQPQHF.

The chain joins TRBV5-6 to TRBJ2-4; TRBD1 matches 9 bases. The CDR3 is 14 residues long. Germline-derived CDR1 and CDR2 are SGHDT and YYEEEE. V shed 2 bases and J 7 bases; nucleotides not matched to a gene: 4. CDR3 DNA: TGTGCCAGCAGCTTCCGGGACAGGGACAACATTCAGTACTTC. As protein: CASSFRDRDNIQYF. Full variable domain (remainder filled in from reference TRBV5-6 and TRBJ2-4): DAGVTQSPTHLIKTRGQQVTLRCSPKSGHDTVSWYQQALGQGPQFIFQYYEEEERQRGNFPDRFSGHQFPNYSSELNVNALLLGDSALYLCASSFRDRDNIQYFGAGTRLSVL.

This chain connects TRBV3-1 (or the pseudogene TRBV3-2) to TRBJ1-1, with TRBD1 identical over 8 bases. This CDR3 is built from 15 residues. The ends lost 2 bases at V and 2 bases at J; junction bases unmatched: 4. Germline V gene data show CDR1 as LGHDT and CDR2 as YNNKEL (reference sequence). CDR3 DNA: TGTGCCAGCAGCCAACCAGGACAGGGAAACACTGAAGCTTTCTTT. Translating it yields CASSQPGQGNTEAFF.

The rearrangement uses TRBV12-5 and TRBJ2-1; TRBD2 matches 8 bases. CDR1 and CDR2 (germline): LGHNT, FRNRAP. With V trimmed by 0 bases and J by 5 bases, 6 bases remained unmatched. CDR3 length: 16 residues. The CDR3 is CASGLVQLADHNEQFF. The CDR3 DNA is TGTGCTAGTGGTTTGGTACAACTAGCGGACCACAATGAGCAGTTCTTC.